The 5 T cell receptor beta chains below were found in one sample sequenced in a study of blood T cell repertoires in COVID-19 (dated by TCRdb to about 2020). To prepare the library, the immunoSEQ multiplex PCR assay was applied. Sourced from immuneACCESS, this table was stored by TCRdb with only in-frame sequences that have V and J called. A share of the clones is absent; for the studies checked, an unresolved V gene accounts for under half, and the remainder has no known explanation. This sample lists about 58,000 clones; 75% to 90% were detected once. The ten largest clones capture roughly 29% of the sample. Sequencing was done on a sample of peripheral blood. The receptors shown here come from a man between 60 and 70 years old with COVID-19, enrolled during active disease.

The chain joins TRBV5-1 to TRBJ2-5, with 7 bases matching TRBD2. Germline V lookup: CDR1 SGHRS, CDR2 YFSETQ. V shed 4 bases, J shed 1 base, and the junction held 4 bases outside the gene matches. The CDR3 consists of 14 residues. CDR3 protein: CASSQGGSQETQYF. Here the CDR3 DNA reads TGCGCCAGCAGCCAAGGCGGGAGCCAAGAGACCCAGTACTTC.

The chain is built from TRBV7-3 and TRBJ2-6; weak D call: TRBD1 (5 bases). Trimming removed 4 bases from V and 2 bases from J, with 12 bases in between. This CDR3 comprises 16 residues. Germline values: CDR1 SGHTA, CDR2 FQGTGA. CDR3 nucleotide sequence: TGTGCCAGCAGCTCCCCCGACAGAACTGGGGCCAACGTCCTGACTTTC. This encodes CASSSPDRTGANVLTF.

V gene TRBV6-5 combines with J gene TRBJ1-2, with 7 bases fitting TRBD1. V gave up 0 bases and J gave up 8 bases; unmatched junction bases: 3. Germline loops: CDR1 MNHEY, CDR2 SVGAGI. CDR3 length: 13 residues. CDR3 sequence: CASSYSDRDGYTF. DNA for the CDR3: TGTGCCAGCAGTTACTCTGACAGGGACGGCTACACCTTC.

The chain recombines TRBV7-9 with TRBJ2-7, with 7 bases identical to TRBD1. The CDR3 totals 13 residues. V shed 4 bases, J shed 7 bases, and the junction held 7 bases outside the gene matches. Looked up from germline, CDR1 is SEHNR and CDR2 is FQNEAQ (reference sequence). Here the CDR3 reads CASSSDRAGEQYF. In DNA form, the CDR3 reads TGTGCCAGCAGCTCCGACAGGGCTGGTGAGCAGTACTTC.

V is TRBV9 and J is TRBJ2-2; D might be TRBD1 (5 bases). Trimming took 4 bases from V and 5 from J, leaving 15 bases between them. The CDR3 is 15 residues long. Germline values: CDR1 SGDLS, CDR2 YYNGEE. Written as DNA, the CDR3 is TGTGCCAGCAGCCCCCCGCAGGGATTTACCGGGGAGCTGTTTTTT. It translates to CASSPPQGFTGELFF. Full variable domain (missing parts from reference TRBV9 and TRBJ2-2): DSGVTQTPKHLITATGQRVTLRCSPRSGDLSVYWYQQSLDQGLQFLIQYYNGEERAKGNILERFSAQQFPDLHSELNLSSLELGDSALYFCASSPPQGFTGELFFGEGSRLTVL.